This TCR beta chain is from a study of shared clonotypes between healthy human individuals. CD45RO-negative cells were positively selected for CCR7, leaving out terminally differentiated effector memory CD45RA+ cells. V lost 6 bases and J 4 bases, leaving 18 bases between the germline ends. The CDR3 is 15 residues long. CDR1 is MNHEY and CDR2 is SVGAGI in the germline V gene. Under the authors' procedure: Junction-only immunoSEQ data arrived without quality scores, meaning filtering differed. Sequencing was performed with immunoSEQ multiplex PCR; in TCRdb, only in-frame clones are kept and a portion is missing. That table is the source of V, J and clone size, and D and trimming were worked out from the DNA. The data show about 2.1 million clones, roughly 95% seen once.

Material for sequencing was naive CD8+ T cells from PBMCs. This TCR derives from a man younger than 35 in good health. Some clones in this sample may be carry-over from other donors' samples. J is TRBJ2-5 and V is TRBV6-5, with D possibly TRBD2 on 6 matching bases. The CDR3 DNA reads as TGTGCCAGCAGGAAGGGACTGGGGGAAGCAGAGACCCAGTACTTC. Amino acid sequence: CASRKGLGEAETQYF.